This T cell receptor (beta chain) derives from a study of cytomegalovirus exposure and HLA in healthy donors. Study-level points and caveats: Confirmation was obtained in vitro that a few CMV-associated chains are specific for CMV antigens. HLA allele associations emerged for some 16,000 TCR beta sequences in a later analysis, at 0.05 false discovery rate.

This clone was recorded a few times. Antigen: not known. In the PCR, 60 Vbeta and 13 Jbeta primers were used. This table comes from immunoSEQ multiplex PCR, and its TCRdb copy is limited to in-frame clones, with some not included. The data show around 150,000 clones, roughly 85% seen once. After removal of 5 bases from V and 3 bases from J, the junction contained 6 bases not matched to a gene. Looked up from germline, CDR1 is LNHDA and CDR2 is SQIVND (reference sequence). The CDR3 is made up of 15 amino acids. This clonotype was obtained from a male donor in good health and CMV-seropositive. The sample taken for sequencing was PBMCs. The V gene is TRBV19, the J gene TRBJ2-2; 7 bases are a match to TRBD2. The CDR3: CASSGGGTYTGELFF. Written as DNA, the CDR3 is TGTGCCAGTAGTGGGGGAGGGACTTACACCGGGGAGCTGTTTTTT.